Each of the 3 T cell receptor beta chains below was sequenced from the same sample in a study of cytomegalovirus exposure and HLA in healthy donors. Primers: 60 Vbeta forward and 13 Jbeta reverse. The table came from immunoSEQ multiplex PCR; TCRdb's copy has only in-frame clones and leaves some out. This specimen shows roughly 120,000 clones; the ten leading clones hold around 2.2%. The source material was PBMCs. The receptors here all came from a man aged 40-49 years in good health and CMV-seronegative.

The chain carries TRBV30 and TRBJ2-5; TRBD1 matches 11 bases. Germline V CDR1 and CDR2: GTSNPN, SVGIG (reference sequence). The V and J ends lost 4 bases and 4 bases, in that order; junction bases with no gene match: 5. This CDR3 has 14 residues. Written as DNA, the CDR3 is TGTGCCTGGACCAGGACAGGGGGCCGAGAGACCCAGTACTTC. Translated, it gives CAWTRTGGRETQYF.

The chain employs TRBV15 and TRBJ2-5; the D gene is possibly TRBD2 (5 bases). The assigned J gene may be wrong: the sequence end matches TRBJ2-7 better. This CDR3 spans 16 amino acids. Germline lookup yields CDR1 LNHNV and CDR2 YYDKDF (reference sequence). CDR3 nucleotide sequence: TGTGCCACCAGCAGACGTTTGGCGGGCAGCTCCTACGAGCAGTACTTC. Its protein is CATSRRLAGSSYEQYF.

V gene TRBV30 combines with J gene TRBJ2-7; maybe TRBD1 (5 bases). In germline, CDR1 is GTSNPN, CDR2 SVGIG (reference sequence). CDR3 length: 14 residues. V shed 2 bases and J shed 2 bases, with 13 bases lying between them. Written as DNA, the CDR3 is TGTGCCTGGAGTAGACAGATACCTCCCTACGAGCAGTACTTC. This encodes CAWSRQIPPYEQYF.